The entry below describes one T cell receptor beta chain. With 60 Vbeta and 13 Jbeta primers, the PCR was carried out. Libraries were prepared by immunoSEQ multiplex PCR; TCRdb keeps only in-frame clonotypes and omits some of them. There are some 120,000 clones in the sample, with about 2.2% held by the top ten. The sample is drawn from a study of cytomegalovirus exposure and HLA in healthy donors. The length of the CDR3 is 14 residues. The germline V and J ends were trimmed by 3 bases and 2 bases, with 11 bases remaining between them. CDR1 is SNHLY, CDR2 FYNNEI, per germline. This sequence was found in a man aged 35 to 55 in good health and CMV-seronegative. V gene TRBV2 combines with J gene TRBJ2-7, with unresolved D. The specimen was PBMCs. The CDR3 sequence is CASSDTAIAYEQYF. The CDR3 nucleotides are TGTGCCAGCAGTGATACAGCCATAGCCTACGAGCAGTACTTC.